This entry lists 27 T cell receptor beta chains sequenced from one sample in a study of T-cell memory formation after mild COVID-19. TCRdb reanalysed the 5' RACE reads using MiXCR and keeps one entry per CDR3 protein. The repertoire holds 25,000 to 35,000 distinct CDR3 sequences, with around 7% as singletons. What was sequenced was PBMCs or a T cell subset sorted from them (not recorded which). Receptors originate from an adult woman who had mild COVID-19 (a few samples of this study predate the infection). Cell type and time point are not known.

This clonotype was counted at least ten times. The J gene is TRBJ1-2, the V gene TRBV7-3; no firm D call. With 2 bases removed from V and 5 bases from J, the gap between germline ends came to 12 bases. The germline V gene encodes CDR1 SGHTA and CDR2 FQGTGA. The CDR3 spans 14 residues. The CDR3 DNA sequence: TGTGCCAGCAGCTTAGGCGGCCCGGGGTATGGCTACACCTTC. Encoded protein: CASSLGGPGYGYTF.

In this sample, this clonotype turned up many times. V usage is TRBV2 and J usage is TRBJ2-3, with D perhaps matching TRBD2 (6 bases). Germline V gene sequence: CDR1 SNHLY, CDR2 FYNNEI. This CDR3 has 17 amino acids. V lost 6 bases and J lost 0, with 19 bases in between. The CDR3 here is CASSSTLGLRSTDTQYF. Written as DNA, the CDR3 is TGTGCCAGCAGCTCCACCCTGGGACTTCGGAGCACAGATACGCAGTATTTT.

In this sample, this clonotype turned up many times. V and J are TRBV24-1 and TRBJ2-1; TRBD2 is a possible D gene (5 bases). The CDR3 covers 17 residues. Germline V gene lookup returns CDR1 KGHDR and CDR2 SFDVKD. V was pared by 2 bases and J by 6 bases, with 19 bases between. The CDR3 nucleotides are TGTGCCACCAGTGATTCCTCCGGAGGCGTTTGGCTCAATGAGCAGTTCTTC. It yields the protein CATSDSSGGVWLNEQFF.

This clonotype was recorded at least ten times. CDR3 nucleotide sequence: TGTGCCAGCAGCTCACGGGACAGTAGTGGCTACACCTTC. Translation: CASSSRDSSGYTF. The chain employs TRBV5-6 and TRBJ1-2; 7 bases line up with TRBD1. The CDR3 is made up of 13 amino acids. After removal of 3 bases from V and 7 bases from J, the junction contained 6 bases not matched to a gene. From germline, CDR1 is SGHDT and CDR2 YYEEEE. Complete variable domain (other parts from reference TRBV5-6 and TRBJ1-2): DAGVTQSPTHLIKTRGQQVTLRCSPKSGHDTVSWYQQALGQGPQFIFQYYEEEERQRGNFPDRFSGHQFPNYSSELNVNALLLGDSALYLCASSSRDSSGYTFGSGTRLTVV.

This clonotype was seen ten or more times. The V gene is TRBV4-1, the J gene TRBJ2-4; D is tentatively TRBD1 or TRBD2 (5 bases each). The CDR3 length is 14 residues. The germline V gene encodes CDR1 MGHRA and CDR2 YSYEKL. Deletions cut 0 bases from V and 9 bases from J, with 12 bases between. CDR3 bases: TGCGCCAGCAGCCAAGAGTCCACTGGGGGCATTCAGTACTTC. Translation gives CASSQESTGGIQYF.

In regard to this clonotype: A much larger clone lies one base from this, so it may be a read error. The chain is built from TRBV20-1 and TRBJ2-5; 14 bases map to TRBD2. The CDR3 consists of 16 residues. Trimming took 2 bases from V and 5 from J; bases not matched to a gene: 7. Germline values: CDR1 DFQATT, CDR2 SNEGSKA (reference sequence). The CDR3 region is CSARTTSGGAWETQYF. In DNA, the CDR3 is TGCAGTGCTAGAACGACTAGCGGGGGGGCGTGGGAGACCCAGTACTTC.

This clonotype was detected many times. This chain joins TRBV11-2 and TRBJ2-1; D is unclear. This CDR3 contains 20 residues. Germline CDR1 and CDR2: SGHAT and FQNNGV. V lost 3 bases to trimming and J lost 7 bases, with 31 bases between them. The chain's CDR3 is CASSFESFSLLSSVRNEQFF. In DNA form, the CDR3 reads TGTGCCAGCAGCTTCGAGTCATTCTCTTTATTGTCTTCGGTTCGTAATGAGCAGTTCTTC.

This clonotype was seen ten or more times. V and J are TRBV5-1 and TRBJ2-7; TRBD2 agrees at 11 bases. CDR3 length: 15 amino acids. V gave up 0 bases and J gave up 5 bases; unmatched junction bases: 4. Looked up from germline, CDR1 is SGHRS and CDR2 is YFSETQ. The CDR3 nucleotides are TGCGCCAGCAGCTTGGCGCTAGCGGGAGGTAACGAGCAGTACTTC. Translating it yields CASSLALAGGNEQYF.

This clonotype was recorded at least ten times. The chain is built from TRBV14 and TRBJ2-3; TRBD2 aligns across 10 bases. CDR1 and CDR2 from the germline V gene are SGHDN and FVKESK. This CDR3 region has 18 residues. Unmatched junction bases numbered 11, after V lost 4 bases and J lost 1 base. The CDR3 here is CASSLGSGRARGTDTQYF. The CDR3 DNA reads TGTGCCAGCAGCCTGGGAAGCGGGAGGGCCAGGGGCACAGATACGCAGTATTTT.

The chain carries TRBV10-2 and TRBJ2-1; TRBD1 agrees at 7 bases. Trimming removed 7 bases from V and 10 bases from J; junction bases left unmatched: 10. The CDR3 extends over 13 amino acids. The V gene's germline CDR1 is WSHSY and CDR2 SAAADI. CDR3 residues: CASMTGHSYEQFF. The CDR3 nucleotides are TGCGCCAGCATGACAGGGCACTCCTACGAGCAGTTCTTC.

This clonotype was found many times. The chain recombines TRBV7-2 with TRBJ1-5, with D unresolved. The V gene lost 3 bases and the J gene lost 1 base, with 13 bases spanning the gap. The CDR3 totals 16 residues. Germline V gene lookup returns CDR1 SGHTA and CDR2 FQGNSA. The CDR3 sequence is CASSFLVSESNQPQHF. The CDR3, as DNA: TGTGCCAGCAGCTTTTTAGTGTCAGAAAGCAATCAGCCCCAGCATTTT.

This clonotype occurred many times. V is TRBV20-1 and J is TRBJ2-5, with 8 positions matching TRBD2. V lost 3 bases, J lost 5 bases, and 11 bases stayed unmatched. Germline CDR1 is DFQATT and CDR2 is SNEGSKA (reference sequence). CDR3 length: 15 amino acids. CDR3 loop: CSARSGGEVLETQYF. CDR3 bases: TGCAGTGCTAGGTCCGGGGGGGAAGTTTTGGAGACCCAGTACTTC.

This clonotype was observed many times. The CDR3, as DNA: TGTGCCAGCAGCCTCGAAATGCGAAGCGAGCAGTACTTC. Its protein is CASSLEMRSEQYF. This chain joins TRBV7-9 and TRBJ2-7, with D unclear. CDR3 length: 13 amino acids. V dropped 5 bases and J dropped 6 bases, with 14 bases sitting between them. CDR1 is SEHNR, CDR2 FQNEAQ, per germline (reference sequence).

This clonotype was seen repeatedly, ten times or more. The V call is TRBV29-1, the J call TRBJ2-7, with 7 bases that match TRBD1. The CDR3 totals 13 residues. Germline V gives CDR1 SQVTM, CDR2 ANQGSEA. V was pared by 6 bases and J by 9 bases, with 14 bases of the junction left unmatched. CDR3 region: CSVTRDSSGSQYF. In DNA form, the CDR3 reads TGCAGCGTCACACGGGACAGCAGTGGGTCGCAGTACTTC.

This clonotype appeared many times. The chain uses TRBV7-9 and TRBJ1-5; D call uncertain. The CDR3 spans 13 residues. CDR1 and CDR2 from the germline V gene are SEHNR and FQNEAQ (reference sequence). The V and J ends lost 0 bases and 5 bases respectively, with 5 bases between them. The CDR3 sequence is CASSLASDQPQHF. The CDR3 DNA is TGTGCCAGCAGCTTAGCGTCTGATCAGCCCCAGCATTTT.

There are many counts of this clonotype. The chain recombines TRBV20-1 with TRBJ2-7; 12 bases are a match to TRBD1. This CDR3 has 14 amino acids. The V and J ends lost 5 bases and 4 bases, in that order; junction bases with no gene match: 6. Germline V gives CDR1 DFQATT, CDR2 SNEGSKA (reference sequence). The CDR3 sequence is CSAFPGQGAYEQYF. In DNA form, the CDR3 reads TGCAGTGCTTTCCCGGGACAGGGGGCTTACGAGCAGTACTTC.

The table lists this clonotype with many counts. The gene calls are TRBV18 and TRBJ2-2; no reliable D call. Trimming removed 3 bases from V and 3 bases from J, with 8 bases in between. The CDR3 has 14 residues. Germline lookup yields CDR1 KGHSH and CDR2 LQKENI. The CDR3 DNA follows: TGTGCCAGCTCACCGATGGCATACACCGGGGAGCTGTTTTTT. Amino acids: CASSPMAYTGELFF.

This clonotype was observed many times. The gene calls are TRBV18 and TRBJ1-3; a weak D match, TRBD1 (6 bases). This CDR3 is built from 17 residues. Germline V gene data show CDR1 as KGHSH and CDR2 as LQKENI. V was pared by 2 bases and J by 0 bases, with 14 bases between. CDR3 sequence (DNA): TGTGCCAGCTCACCAACCGGGGACACCAGCTCTGGAAACACCATATATTTT. It specifies CASSPTGDTSSGNTIYF.

At least ten counts were recorded for this clonotype. The V call is TRBV20-1, the J call TRBJ2-7, with D possibly TRBD2 on 6 matching bases. The CDR3 is 18 amino acids. Germline CDR1 DFQATT, CDR2 SNEGSKA (reference sequence). Trimming took off 2 bases at V and 2 bases at J, with 25 bases between the two ends. The CDR3 protein is CSARYWPTIGASAYEQYF. In DNA, the CDR3 is TGCAGTGCTAGATACTGGCCCACGATCGGCGCTAGCGCCTACGAGCAGTACTTC.

This clonotype was seen at least ten times. The gene calls are TRBV6-2 or TRBV6-3 and TRBJ2-1, with 8 nucleotides matching TRBD2. The V and J ends lost 6 bases and 5 bases, in that order; junction bases with no gene match: 12. The germline CDR1 and CDR2 sequences are MNHEY and SVGEGT. There are 16 residues in the CDR3. CDR3: CASRIIGLAGDNEQFF. For the CDR3, the DNA is TGTGCCAGCAGAATAATAGGACTAGCAGGTGACAATGAGCAGTTCTTC.

In its sample, this clonotype was seen many times. The chain employs TRBV4-2 and TRBJ2-1; 10 nucleotides match TRBD2. Germline lookup yields CDR1 LGHNA and CDR2 YNFKEQ. This CDR3 comprises 18 residues. The trim removed 0 bases at V and 12 bases at J, leaving 17 bases unmatched. DNA of the CDR3: TGTGCCAGCAGCCAAGACAGGGTAGCGGGGGGCCTCGGGGGGTGGCAGTTCTTC. It yields the protein CASSQDRVAGGLGGWQFF.

In this sample, this clonotype turned up many times. The chain joins TRBV9 to TRBJ2-6; D unclear. Germline V gives CDR1 SGDLS, CDR2 YYNGEE. V lost 0 bases and J lost 0, with 7 bases in between. CDR3 length: 16 amino acids. CDR3 in amino acids: CASSVEVNSGANVLTF. CDR3 nucleotides: TGTGCCAGCAGCGTAGAGGTCAACTCTGGGGCCAACGTCCTGACTTTC.

In its sample, this clonotype was seen many times. This sequence joins TRBV19 and TRBJ2-7, with TRBD2 identical over 7 bases. Per the germline V gene, CDR1 is LNHDA and CDR2 is SQIVND (reference sequence). CDR3 length equals 13 residues. V was pared by 3 bases and J by 6 bases, with 5 bases of the junction left unmatched. DNA of the CDR3: TGTGCCAGTAGTATCGTCAGGGAGGGCGAGCAGTACTTC. Residues: CASSIVREGEQYF. The full variable domain, rest sourced from reference TRBV19 and TRBJ2-7, is DGGITQSPKYLFRKEGQNVTLSCEQNLNHDAMYWYRQDPGQGLRLIYYSQIVNDFQKGDIAEGYSVSREKKESFPLTVTSAQKNPTAFYLCASSIVREGEQYFGPGTRLTVT.

This clonotype was seen at least ten times. The chain uses TRBV5-6 and TRBJ1-1, with D unclear. Deletions cut 0 bases from V and 0 bases from J, with 12 bases between. The CDR3 covers 16 residues. CDR1 and CDR2 from the germline V gene are SGHDT and YYEEEE. The CDR3 protein is CASSLDYGRVNTEAFF. The CDR3 DNA follows: TGTGCCAGCAGCTTGGATTATGGGAGGGTGAACACTGAAGCTTTCTTT.

This clonotype was picked up a small number of times. The chain has TRBV19 and TRBJ2-1; D is undetermined. Germline-derived CDR1 and CDR2 are LNHDA and SQIVND (reference sequence). V lost 3 bases to trimming and J lost 5 bases, with 8 bases between them. The CDR3 contains 13 residues. The chain's CDR3 is CASSIGLNNEQFF. The CDR3 nucleotides read TGTGCCAGTAGTATTGGTCTAAACAATGAGCAGTTCTTC.

The table lists this clonotype with many counts. Germline is not matched at one junction end, which may reflect a read error. The V gene is TRBV4-3, the J gene TRBJ2-3, with D maybe TRBD2 (6 bases). The V gene's germline CDR1 is LGHNA and CDR2 YSLEER. The CDR3 is 14 amino acids. Written as DNA, the CDR3 is TGCGCCAGCAGCCAAGCCTTGGACTATGGAGGGTGTTTCTTC. Its protein product is CASSQALDYGGCFF.

The gene calls are TRBV3-1 and TRBJ1-1; 7 bases fit TRBD1. The germline CDR1 and CDR2 sequences are LGHDT and YNNKEL (reference sequence). After removal of 1 base from V and 5 bases from J, the junction contained 10 bases not matched to a gene. This CDR3 has 16 amino acids. CDR3 loop: CASSQGATGSGTEAFF. The CDR3 region has the DNA TGTGCCAGCAGCCAAGGGGCGACAGGGTCGGGAACTGAAGCTTTCTTT.